Listed below are T cell receptor beta chains from one sample, sequenced in a study of cytomegalovirus exposure and HLA in healthy donors. The repertoire was sequenced with immunoSEQ multiplex PCR; TCRdb's copy has only in-frame clones and lacks some. Among fewer than 130,000 clones listed, around two thirds were seen once. What was sequenced was PBMCs. Source of these receptors: a man between 25 and 39 years old in good health and CMV-seropositive. The CDR3 runs from the conserved cysteine through the conserved F or W. The order of the fields is D gene, J gene, clone size, V gene, CDR3 protein, CDR3 DNA. The D gene is left open where the match is weak. A row's size may be missing; if present it is once, few, many or a size class.

d_call: TRBD1; j_call: TRBJ1-6; clone_size: -; v_call: TRBV30; cdr3_aa: CAWSRQGAGYNSPLHF; cdr3_nt: TGTGCCTGGAGCCGACAGGGGGCCGGCTATAATTCACCCCTCCACTTT
d_call: -; j_call: TRBJ1-1; clone_size: -; v_call: TRBV11-3; cdr3_aa: CASSLDETAREAFF; cdr3_nt: TGTGCCAGCAGCTTAGATGAGACAGCCAGGGAAGCTTTCTTT
d_call: -; j_call: TRBJ2-7; clone_size: -; v_call: TRBV6-6; cdr3_aa: CASNNRGASYEQYF; cdr3_nt: TGTGCCAGCAACAACCGGGGGGCCTCCTACGAGCAGTACTTC
d_call: -; j_call: TRBJ2-2; clone_size: few; v_call: TRBV7-9; cdr3_aa: CASSSWTSSTGELFF; cdr3_nt: TGTGCCAGCAGCTCCTGGACATCTAGCACCGGGGAGCTGTTTTTT
d_call: -; j_call: TRBJ1-5; clone_size: -; v_call: TRBV2; cdr3_aa: CATARELGQPQHF; cdr3_nt: TGTGCCACCGCGCGGGAGCTTGGTCAGCCCCAGCATTTT
d_call: -; j_call: TRBJ2-7; clone_size: -; v_call: TRBV29-1; cdr3_aa: CSVEEHNSYEQYF; cdr3_nt: TGCAGCGTTGAAGAGCACAACTCCTACGAGCAGTACTTC
d_call: TRBD1; j_call: TRBJ1-2; clone_size: -; v_call: TRBV4-2; cdr3_aa: CASSQGTGPPIDTF; cdr3_nt: TGTGCCAGCAGCCAAGGGACAGGGCCACCAATTGACACCTTC
d_call: TRBD1; j_call: TRBJ1-2; clone_size: -; v_call: TRBV30; cdr3_aa: CAWSRGQGYGYTF; cdr3_nt: TGTGCCTGGAGTCGCGGACAGGGCTATGGCTACACCTTC
d_call: -; j_call: TRBJ2-7; clone_size: -; v_call: TRBV29-1; cdr3_aa: CSVERSLATAYEQYF; cdr3_nt: TGCAGCGTTGAGAGGAGTCTAGCGACTGCCTACGAGCAGTACTTC
d_call: TRBD1; j_call: TRBJ2-5; clone_size: -; v_call: TRBV11-3; cdr3_aa: CASSVNRGSTQYF; cdr3_nt: TGTGCCAGCAGCGTAAACAGGGGATCGACCCAGTACTTC
d_call: TRBD1; j_call: TRBJ2-7; clone_size: -; v_call: TRBV30; cdr3_aa: CAWSPTGGHEQYF; cdr3_nt: TGTGCCTGGAGTCCAACAGGGGGTCACGAGCAGTACTTC
d_call: TRBD1; j_call: TRBJ2-7; clone_size: -; v_call: TRBV7-2; cdr3_aa: CASSMGQGGGYEQYF; cdr3_nt: TGTGCCAGCAGCATGGGACAGGGTGGCGGATACGAGCAGTACTTC
d_call: -; j_call: TRBJ2-5; clone_size: once; v_call: TRBV13; cdr3_aa: CASSLSDGGIGETQYF; cdr3_nt: TGTGCCAGCAGCTTATCCGACGGGGGAATAGGGGAGACCCAGTACTTC
d_call: TRBD2; j_call: TRBJ2-3; clone_size: -; v_call: TRBV7-7; cdr3_aa: CASSLRPAGGPSRTDTQYF; cdr3_nt: TGTGCTAGCAGCTTACGCCCAGCGGGGGGACCGTCCCGCACAGATACGCAGTATTTT
d_call: -; j_call: TRBJ1-2; clone_size: -; v_call: TRBV5-4; cdr3_aa: CASSLQNSYGYTF; cdr3_nt: TGTGCCAGCAGCTTACAGAATTCGTATGGCTACACCTTC
d_call: -; j_call: TRBJ1-2; clone_size: -; v_call: TRBV5-1; cdr3_aa: CASSLEQGRAGYTF; cdr3_nt: TGCGCCAGCAGCTTGGAGCAGGGAAGGGCCGGCTACACCTTC
d_call: TRBD2; j_call: TRBJ2-7; clone_size: few; v_call: TRBV7-2; cdr3_aa: CASSLRSTSGDKYF; cdr3_nt: TGTGCCAGCAGCTTGAGAAGTACTAGCGGGGATAAGTACTTC
d_call: -; j_call: TRBJ2-7; clone_size: -; v_call: TRBV7-9; cdr3_aa: CASSPPTGTYEQYF; cdr3_nt: TGTGCCAGCAGCCCCCCGACAGGTACCTACGAGCAGTACTTC
d_call: TRBD2; j_call: TRBJ2-5; clone_size: once; v_call: TRBV13; cdr3_aa: CASSLTSGEFRETQYF; cdr3_nt: TGTGCCAGCAGCCTTACTAGCGGGGAGTTTCGAGAGACCCAGTACTTC
d_call: TRBD1; j_call: TRBJ2-2; clone_size: -; v_call: TRBV18; cdr3_aa: CASSPPGTGGLSGELFF; cdr3_nt: TGTGCCAGCTCACCCCCGGGGACAGGGGGCCTGTCCGGGGAGCTGTTTTTT
d_call: TRBD2; j_call: TRBJ2-1; clone_size: few; v_call: TRBV4-2; cdr3_aa: CASSQGLAGGTYEQFF; cdr3_nt: TGTGCCAGCAGCCAGGGACTAGCGGGGGGGACCTATGAGCAGTTCTTC
d_call: TRBD1; j_call: TRBJ1-1; clone_size: -; v_call: TRBV6-1; cdr3_aa: CASSDERTGVTEAFF; cdr3_nt: TGTGCCAGCAGTGACGAAAGGACAGGGGTGACTGAAGCTTTCTTT
d_call: -; j_call: TRBJ2-7; clone_size: -; v_call: TRBV6-5; cdr3_aa: CASSSTGMGPYEQYF; cdr3_nt: TGTGCCAGCAGTTCGACAGGAATGGGGCCTTACGAGCAGTACTTC
d_call: -; j_call: TRBJ1-5; clone_size: -; v_call: TRBV10-1; cdr3_aa: CALDVADSNQPQHF; cdr3_nt: TGCGCCCTAGACGTGGCAGATAGCAATCAGCCCCAGCATTTT
d_call: TRBD2; j_call: TRBJ2-1; clone_size: -; v_call: TRBV7-9; cdr3_aa: CASSLLAGGHEQFF; cdr3_nt: TGTGCCAGCAGCTTACTAGCGGGGGGGCATGAGCAGTTCTTC
d_call: TRBD1; j_call: TRBJ2-4; clone_size: -; v_call: TRBV5-1; cdr3_aa: CASREGQGGNIQYF; cdr3_nt: TGCGCCAGTAGGGAGGGACAGGGTGGAAACATTCAGTACTTC
d_call: TRBD2; j_call: TRBJ2-1; clone_size: -; v_call: TRBV5-4; cdr3_aa: CASTSSGGRYNEQFF; cdr3_nt: TGTGCCAGCACTTCGTCGGGGGGTCGATACAATGAGCAGTTCTTC
d_call: TRBD1; j_call: TRBJ2-7; clone_size: -; v_call: TRBV29-1; cdr3_aa: CSGGQGAFEQYF; cdr3_nt: TGCAGCGGTGGACAGGGGGCCTTCGAGCAGTACTTC
d_call: -; j_call: TRBJ2-3; clone_size: -; v_call: TRBV27; cdr3_aa: CASSSGGLDTQYF; cdr3_nt: TGTGCCAGCAGCTCTGGGGGGTTGGATACGCAGTATTTT
d_call: -; j_call: TRBJ2-7; clone_size: -; v_call: TRBV29-1; cdr3_aa: CSVEDDSYEQYF; cdr3_nt: TGCAGCGTTGAAGATGACAGCTACGAGCAGTACTTC
d_call: -; j_call: TRBJ2-7; clone_size: few; v_call: TRBV11-3; cdr3_aa: CASSSWSGGLGDEQYF; cdr3_nt: TGTGCCAGCAGTTCGTGGTCGGGGGGCTTAGGAGACGAGCAGTACTTC
d_call: -; j_call: TRBJ1-1; clone_size: -; v_call: TRBV4-2; cdr3_aa: CASSQGGALNTEAFF; cdr3_nt: TGTGCCAGCAGCCAGGGTGGGGCCCTGAACACTGAAGCTTTCTTT
d_call: TRBD1; j_call: TRBJ2-7; clone_size: once; v_call: TRBV5-1; cdr3_aa: CASSQETGGRNEQYF; cdr3_nt: TGCGCCAGCAGCCAAGAGACAGGGGGTCGGAACGAGCAGTACTTC
d_call: -; j_call: TRBJ1-1; clone_size: -; v_call: TRBV5-6; cdr3_aa: CASSVGGGGRTEAFF; cdr3_nt: TGTGCCAGCAGCGTGGGGGGGGGCGGAAGGACTGAAGCTTTCTTT
d_call: TRBD2; j_call: TRBJ2-5; clone_size: -; v_call: TRBV5-4; cdr3_aa: CASSFRGGGETQYF; cdr3_nt: TGTGCCAGCAGCTTTCGCGGGGGTGGGGAGACCCAGTACTTC
d_call: -; j_call: TRBJ1-1; clone_size: -; v_call: TRBV7-9; cdr3_aa: CSSSKGAGLQNTEAFF; cdr3_nt: TGTTCCAGCAGCAAAGGGGCGGGACTCCAGAACACTGAAGCTTTCTTT
d_call: -; j_call: TRBJ2-5; clone_size: once; v_call: TRBV7-9; cdr3_aa: CASSSWGGVRAETQYF; cdr3_nt: TGTGCCAGCAGCTCCTGGGGCGGGGTTAGAGCGGAGACCCAGTACTTC
d_call: -; j_call: TRBJ1-3; clone_size: -; v_call: TRBV18; cdr3_aa: CASSAGGGNTIYF; cdr3_nt: TGTGCCAGCTCTGCGGGTGGTGGAAACACCATATATTTT
d_call: TRBD1; j_call: TRBJ2-7; clone_size: -; v_call: TRBV9; cdr3_aa: CASSLGQGAYEQYF; cdr3_nt: TGTGCCAGCAGCCTCGGACAGGGGGCGTACGAGCAGTACTTC
d_call: TRBD1; j_call: TRBJ2-1; clone_size: few; v_call: TRBV5-6; cdr3_aa: CASSWGDRVGEQFF; cdr3_nt: TGTGCCAGCAGCTGGGGAGACAGGGTCGGTGAGCAGTTCTTC
d_call: TRBD1; j_call: TRBJ2-7; clone_size: -; v_call: TRBV11-3; cdr3_aa: CASSDGQGGSYEQYF; cdr3_nt: TGTGCCAGCAGCGACGGACAGGGGGGCTCCTACGAGCAGTACTTC
d_call: TRBD2; j_call: TRBJ2-7; clone_size: -; v_call: TRBV13; cdr3_aa: CASSYLSGGALYEQYF; cdr3_nt: TGTGCCAGCAGCTACCTTAGCGGGGGGGCCCTTTACGAGCAGTACTTC
d_call: TRBD1; j_call: TRBJ1-1; clone_size: once; v_call: TRBV7-3; cdr3_aa: CASSLQGGDTEAFF; cdr3_nt: TGTGCCAGCAGCCTACAGGGGGGGGACACTGAAGCTTTCTTT
d_call: -; j_call: TRBJ2-7; clone_size: -; v_call: TRBV5-1; cdr3_aa: CASSPLSPDEQYF; cdr3_nt: TGCGCCAGCAGCCCCTTATCTCCGGACGAGCAGTACTTC
d_call: TRBD1; j_call: TRBJ1-6; clone_size: few; v_call: TRBV5-4; cdr3_aa: CASSPRGGYPNNSPLHF; cdr3_nt: TGTGCCAGCAGCCCTCGAGGGGGCTATCCTAATAATTCACCCCTCCACTTT
d_call: -; j_call: TRBJ2-3; clone_size: -; v_call: TRBV30; cdr3_aa: CAWSPGGGADTQYF; cdr3_nt: TGTGCCTGGAGTCCCGGGGGTGGGGCAGATACGCAGTATTTT
d_call: -; j_call: TRBJ1-3; clone_size: -; v_call: TRBV6-5; cdr3_aa: CASSSDRGSGNTIYF; cdr3_nt: TGTGCCAGCAGTTCCGATAGAGGGTCTGGAAACACCATATATTTT
d_call: -; j_call: TRBJ2-5; clone_size: -; v_call: TRBV9; cdr3_aa: CASSVATGGGGGQETQYF; cdr3_nt: TGTGCCAGCAGCGTAGCTACAGGAGGGGGGGGCGGCCAAGAGACCCAGTACTTC
d_call: TRBD1; j_call: TRBJ1-5; clone_size: -; v_call: TRBV7-2; cdr3_aa: CASSLLLGQGNQPQHF; cdr3_nt: TGTGCCAGCAGCTTACTACTAGGACAGGGGAATCAGCCCCAGCATTTT
d_call: TRBD1; j_call: TRBJ2-7; clone_size: once; v_call: TRBV5-8; cdr3_aa: CASSFYPTGFDEQYF; cdr3_nt: TGTGCCAGCAGCTTTTACCCGACAGGGTTCGACGAGCAGTACTTC
d_call: TRBD1; j_call: TRBJ2-7; clone_size: -; v_call: TRBV7-6; cdr3_aa: CASSPGAFQGVSYEQYF; cdr3_nt: TGTGCCAGCAGCCCTGGGGCGTTTCAGGGGGTATCCTACGAGCAGTACTTC